This TCR beta chain came from a study of blood T cell repertoires in COVID-19. The CDR3 spans 14 residues. From germline, CDR1 is SGHTA and CDR2 FQGNSA. After removal of 4 bases from V and 7 bases from J, the junction contained 8 bases not matched to a gene. Participants were placed into cohorts based on the clinical history they reported. During the 2 weeks before they entered the study, exposed participants had met someone with a PCR-confirmed or clinician-diagnosed COVID-19 case. In the authors' workflow: Amplification from reference gene primers served as the basis for estimated nucleated cell counts. Sequencing used immunoSEQ multiplex PCR; TCRdb keeps in-frame clones, though not all of them. The DNA was the basis for D and trimming; V, J and clone size are from that table. The repertoire consists of roughly 150,000 clones, with 87% occurring once and the leading ten covering roughly 4%.

This sequence was found in a woman aged 40 to 50 who had been exposed to COVID-19. What was sequenced was PBMCs or T cells enriched from blood (not recorded which). The V gene is TRBV7-2, the J gene TRBJ2-7, with 9 positions matching TRBD1. The CDR3 protein is CASSYVTGGREQYF. The CDR3 nucleotides are TGTGCCAGCAGCTATGTGACAGGGGGTCGAGAGCAGTACTTC.